The next 25 T cell receptor beta chains were all read from a single sample in a study of cytomegalovirus exposure and HLA in healthy donors. The PCR ran on 60 Vbeta and 13 Jbeta primers. The repertoire was sequenced with immunoSEQ multiplex PCR; TCRdb's copy has only in-frame clones and lacks some. The sample carries 150,000 to 200,000 clones, just over 70% recorded once. The sample consisted of PBMCs. Every receptor here comes from a human donor in good health.

The CDR3 loop reads CASSSGTGDHEQYF. DNA for the CDR3: TGTGCCAGCAGCTCCGGGACAGGGGACCACGAGCAGTACTTC. The V gene is TRBV6-5, the J gene TRBJ2-7, with 10 nucleotides matching TRBD1. Trimming took 6 bases from V and 5 from J; bases not matched to a gene: 7. Per the germline V gene, CDR1 is MNHEY and CDR2 is SVGAGI. CDR3 length: 14 residues.

This clone was seen more than once but under ten times. The rearrangement uses TRBV5-1 and TRBJ2-5; 10 bases match TRBD2. The CDR3 contains 14 residues. The germline V gene has CDR1 SGHRS and CDR2 YFSETQ. The junction had 13 bases not matched to a gene; V was cut back by 4 bases and J by 13 bases. The CDR3 bases are TGCGCCAGCAGCCCCAACTTAGCGGGGGGCGACCGGTACTTC. This gives the protein CASSPNLAGGDRYF.

The rearrangement joins TRBV2 to TRBJ2-7; D uncertain. CDR1 is SNHLY and CDR2 is FYNNEI in the germline V gene. Trimming removed 5 bases from V and 0 bases from J, with 5 bases in between. This CDR3 region has 12 residues. CDR3 bases: TGTGCCAGCAGTCCGAGCTCCTACGAGCAGTACTTC. Residues: CASSPSSYEQYF.

This clone was detected only a few times. The chain combines TRBV7-6 with TRBJ1-4, with unresolved D. CDR1 is SGHVS and CDR2 is FNYEAQ in the germline V gene. The CDR3 is 15 amino acids. Trimming removed 6 bases at V and 4 bases at J, with 15 bases between. The CDR3 DNA reads as TGTGCCAGCAGTTATATAAGCGGGCGTAATGAAAAACTGTTTTTT. It is translated as CASSYISGRNEKLFF.

This rearrangement joins TRBV5-4 to TRBJ1-4; 7 bases are a match to TRBD1. The germline V gene encodes CDR1 SGHNT and CDR2 YYREEE (reference sequence). The CDR3 covers 15 residues. The ends lost 1 base at V and 8 bases at J; junction bases unmatched: 8. DNA of the CDR3: TGTGCCAGCAGCTTGCATAACAGGGGCGGCGAAAAACTGTTTTTT. As protein: CASSLHNRGGEKLFF.

J is TRBJ2-7 and V is TRBV4-3; tentative D call: TRBD1 (5 bases). The germline V and J ends were trimmed by 1 base and 6 bases, with 13 bases remaining between them. CDR3 length equals 14 residues. In germline, CDR1 is LGHNA, CDR2 YSLEER. The CDR3 sequence: CASSQVSGKVEQYF. The CDR3 DNA follows: TGCGCCAGCAGCCAAGTCTCAGGGAAGGTCGAGCAGTACTTC.

The gene calls are TRBV27 and TRBJ2-5; possible D gene TRBD2, 5 bases. The germline V gene has CDR1 MNHEY and CDR2 SMNVEV (reference sequence). The CDR3 extends over 16 amino acids. Trimming took 1 base from V and 4 from J, leaving 16 bases between them. CDR3 amino acids: CASSLFAQGGGETQYF. The CDR3 region has the DNA TGTGCCAGCAGTTTATTTGCACAAGGAGGTGGAGAGACCCAGTACTTC.

The chain carries TRBV4-3 and TRBJ2-7, with TRBD1 matching 8 bases. Germline V gene sequence: CDR1 LGHNA, CDR2 YSLEER. The trim removed 4 bases at V and 4 bases at J, leaving 6 bases unmatched. The CDR3 consists of 14 residues. The CDR3 DNA reads TGCGCCAGCAGCCTGAGGACAGGGCTTTACGAGCAGTACTTC. Translated, it gives CASSLRTGLYEQYF.

V usage is TRBV7-9 and J usage is TRBJ2-1; 8 bases map to TRBD1. CDR3 length equals 15 residues. The V and J ends lost 4 bases and 6 bases, in that order; junction bases with no gene match: 8. The V gene's germline CDR1 is SEHNR and CDR2 FQNEAQ (reference sequence). The CDR3 here is CASSSGQGFVNEQFF. CDR3 DNA: TGTGCCAGCAGCTCAGGACAGGGCTTCGTCAATGAGCAGTTCTTC.

The V and J genes are TRBV7-2 and TRBJ2-7; 7 bases agree with TRBD2. The ends lost 3 bases at V and 3 bases at J; junction bases unmatched: 5. This CDR3 has 14 amino acids. Germline CDR1 SGHTA, CDR2 FQGNSA. CDR3 DNA sequence: TGTGCCAGCAGCTTGGGCAGGGAGGGCTACGAGCAGTACTTC. Translating gives CASSLGREGYEQYF.

This chain uses TRBV2 with TRBJ1-5; D is undetermined. Germline CDR1 is SNHLY and CDR2 is FYNNEI. The germline V and J ends were trimmed by 5 bases and 4 bases, with 12 bases remaining between them. This CDR3 spans 14 amino acids. The CDR3 protein is CASSLEGRNQPQHF. DNA of the CDR3: TGTGCCAGCAGTCTGGAGGGCCGTAATCAGCCCCAGCATTTT.

The V and J genes are TRBV19 and TRBJ2-1; 9 nucleotides agree with TRBD2. Germline V CDR1 and CDR2: LNHDA, SQIVND (reference sequence). V gave up 5 bases and J gave up 6 bases; unmatched junction bases: 8. The CDR3 spans 15 residues. The CDR3 loop is CASSPRAGGVNEQFF. The CDR3 DNA reads TGTGCCAGTAGTCCCCGAGCGGGGGGCGTCAATGAGCAGTTCTTC. Looking up the rest from reference TRBV19 and TRBJ2-1 gives the full variable domain: DGGITQSPKYLFRKEGQNVTLSCEQNLNHDAMYWYRQDPGQGLRLIYYSQIVNDFQKGDIAEGYSVSREKKESFPLTVTSAQKNPTAFYLCASSPRAGGVNEQFFGPGTRLTVL.

The V call is TRBV6-6, the J call TRBJ2-2; D possibly corresponds to TRBD1 (6 bases). The CDR3 sequence is 12 residues long. V was shortened by 9 bases and J by 6 bases, with 11 bases between the two germline ends. Germline V gene data show CDR1 as MNHNY and CDR2 as SVGAGI (reference sequence). The CDR3 DNA reads TGTGCCAGTAGGGGGTACCCCGGGGAGCTGTTTTTT. This gives the protein CASRGYPGELFF.

Comments on this clone: Within the sample, other DNA sequences also encode this same CDR3. The chain recombines TRBV18 with TRBJ1-2, with unresolved D. There are 12 residues in the CDR3. Germline assignment: CDR1 KGHSH and CDR2 LQKENI. Trimming took off 5 bases at V and 1 base at J, with 5 bases between the two ends. This CDR3 is CASSDNNYGYTF. The CDR3 DNA sequence: TGTGCCAGCTCAGACAATAACTATGGCTACACCTTC.

This clone appeared once. The chain carries TRBV7-2 and TRBJ2-1; D may be TRBD2 (6 bases). Trimming stripped 1 base from V and 8 bases from J, with 9 bases between. Germline values: CDR1 SGHTA, CDR2 FQGNSA. The CDR3 is 13 amino acids. The CDR3 region is CASSLVGDYEQFF. The CDR3 DNA reads TGTGCCAGCAGCTTAGTCGGGGACTATGAGCAGTTCTTC.

This chain connects TRBV6-1 to TRBJ1-3; 7 nucleotides line up with TRBD1. CDR1 is MNHNS and CDR2 is SASEGT in the germline V gene. This CDR3 has 15 residues. V dropped 3 bases and J dropped 0; count of bases not matched to a gene: 2. The chain's CDR3 is CASSEGQISGNTIYF. CDR3 bases: TGTGCCAGCAGTGAGGGACAGATCTCTGGAAACACCATATATTTT.

The genes are TRBV5-1 and TRBJ1-3; D remains unclear. The V and J ends lost 7 bases and 2 bases respectively, with 19 bases between them. This CDR3 is 16 amino acids long. Germline loops: CDR1 SGHRS, CDR2 YFSETQ. Written as DNA, the CDR3 is TGCGCCAGCCGACGTAACGGGGTGGACCCTGGAAACACCATATATTTT. Protein: CASRRNGVDPGNTIYF.

This chain joins TRBV6-1 and TRBJ2-5; the match to TRBD2 covers 10 bases. Per germline, CDR1 MNHNS and CDR2 SASEGT. The V gene end was trimmed by 3 bases and the J gene end by 6 bases; junction bases not matched to a gene: 10. This CDR3 spans 16 amino acids. CDR3 bases: TGTGCCAGCAGTGATAGGAGCGGGGGGGCGGGAAAGACCCAGTACTTC. Translating it yields CASSDRSGGAGKTQYF.

The gene calls are TRBV9 and TRBJ1-3, with D possibly matching TRBD1 (5 bases). Germline-derived CDR1 and CDR2 are SGDLS and YYNGEE. Between the trimmed V and J ends, which lost 4 bases and 4 bases, there was a span of 12 bases. The CDR3 loop spans 14 amino acids. The CDR3 bases are TGTGCCAGCAGCACGGGGGACTTCGGAAACACCATATATTTT. Amino acid sequence: CASSTGDFGNTIYF.

DNA of the CDR3: TGTGCCAGCAGCCCTACAGGGTCCCGCGAGCAGTACTTC. Translation: CASSPTGSREQYF. The chain links TRBV7-2 to TRBJ2-7, with D possibly TRBD1 on 6 matching bases. This CDR3 comprises 13 residues. From germline, CDR1 is SGHTA and CDR2 FQGNSA. The germline V and J ends were trimmed by 5 bases and 6 bases, with 14 bases remaining between them.

The chain employs TRBV11-3 and TRBJ1-5; D is unclear. CDR1 is SGHNT, CDR2 YENEEA, per germline. V was cut by 7 bases and J by 8 bases, with 21 bases left in between. The CDR3 has 15 amino acids. CDR3 loop: CASNPPGLTLEPQHF. CDR3 DNA sequence: TGTGCCAGCAACCCCCCAGGTCTTACCTTGGAGCCCCAGCATTTT.

The chain couples TRBV7-2 to TRBJ2-7; 8 nucleotides align to TRBD1. The CDR3 is made up of 15 amino acids. With V trimmed by 5 bases and J by 0 bases, 6 bases remained unmatched. Germline V CDR1 and CDR2: SGHTA, FQGNSA. This CDR3 is CASSRWTGSSYEQYF. The CDR3 nucleotides are TGTGCCAGCAGCCGATGGACAGGGAGCTCCTACGAGCAGTACTTC.

J is TRBJ2-1 and V is TRBV7-9; D is possibly TRBD2 (6 bases). Trimming removed 3 bases at V and 0 bases at J, with 6 bases between. The CDR3 is 14 amino acids. The germline CDR1 and CDR2 sequences are SEHNR and FQNEAQ (reference sequence). CDR3: CASSFGSSYNEQFF. CDR3 coding DNA: TGTGCCAGCAGCTTCGGGAGCTCCTACAATGAGCAGTTCTTC.

The V gene is TRBV5-1, the J gene TRBJ2-1; D perhaps matches TRBD2 (5 bases). This CDR3 has 11 residues. Per the germline V gene, CDR1 is SGHRS and CDR2 is YFSETQ. V was cut by 6 bases and J by 8 bases, with 9 bases left in between. The CDR3 nucleotides are TGCGCCAGCAACGAGGGAGATGAGCAGTTCTTC. It yields the protein CASNEGDEQFF.

This clone was observed a handful of times. The chain joins TRBV7-9 to TRBJ2-3; perhaps TRBD1 as D (5 bases). The CDR3 is 15 residues long. Trimming removed 3 bases at V and 6 bases at J, with 16 bases between. In germline, CDR1 is SEHNR, CDR2 FQNEAQ (reference sequence). DNA of the CDR3: TGTGCCAGCAGCTTTTCGTCTGGGGCTGGGGATACGCAGTATTTT. Encoded protein: CASSFSSGAGDTQYF.